The clone carrying this T cell receptor (beta chain) was counted once. Antigen: not known. Germline V gives CDR1 KGHSH, CDR2 LQKENI. This CDR3 spans 15 amino acids. V lost 2 bases, J lost 4 bases, and 14 bases lay in between. The data were taken from a study of identical twins. Whole-study results and caveats: For cord blood, abundant beta clonotypes had fewer insertions, unlike memory repertoires, which showed none. Beta out-of-frame sequences showed weaker excess twin sharing.

Unique molecular identifiers were present on the cDNA, and a universal primer site came from template switching. TCRdb used MiXCR to reprocess the 5' RACE reads, holding one entry per CDR3 protein. Found here are about 530,000 distinct CDR3 sequences, about a fifth of them singletons; the top ten hold roughly 0.5%. The sample was also reused in another study, on yellow fever vaccine responses in identical twins.

The rearrangement uses TRBV18 and TRBJ2-5, with D perhaps TRBD2 (6 bases). The TCR was taken from a woman between 18 and 30 years old in good health. Sequencing was carried out using CD4+ T cells sorted from blood. The CDR3 bases are TGTGCCAGCTCACCAATGGCCCGGGGAGGAGAGACCCAGTACTTC. It codes for CASSPMARGGETQYF.